The 11 T cell receptor beta chains listed next were all sequenced from one sample in a study of cytomegalovirus exposure and HLA in healthy donors. Primers for the PCR totalled 60 Vbeta and 13 Jbeta. Libraries were prepared by immunoSEQ multiplex PCR; TCRdb keeps only in-frame clonotypes and omits some of them. The sample yields around 130,000 clones, around 82% seen once. The sequenced material came from PBMCs. These receptors were collected from a boy younger than 18 in good health and CMV-seronegative.

The chain has TRBV5-3 and TRBJ1-2; tentatively, D is TRBD1 (6 bases). TRBV5-3 is noted as an ORF with a role that remains uncertain. The ends were cut back, 4 bases at V and 0 bases at J, with 16 bases in the middle. The CDR3 sequence is 16 residues long. The CDR3 is CARSPRQADTNYGYTF. The CDR3 region has the DNA TGTGCCAGAAGCCCCCGACAGGCCGACACTAACTATGGCTACACCTTC.

The rearrangement joins TRBV15 to TRBJ2-7, with D possibly matching TRBD2 (6 bases). The germline V gene has CDR1 LNHNV and CDR2 YYDKDF (reference sequence). This CDR3 comprises 14 residues. V was shortened by 1 base and J by 1 base, with 8 bases between the two germline ends. In nucleotides, the CDR3 is TGTGCCACCAGCAGAGCGGGAGCTTCCTACGAGCAGTACTTC. As protein: CATSRAGASYEQYF.

The CDR3 protein is CASSPRGVDTEAFF. CDR3 sequence (DNA): TGTGCCAGCAGCCCGCGGGGGGTAGACACTGAAGCTTTCTTT. V is TRBV7-6 and J is TRBJ1-1, with a tentative D call TRBD1 (5 bases). This CDR3 region has 14 residues. Trimming left V 5 bases short and J 3 bases short, with 13 bases between. Looked up from germline, CDR1 is SGHVS and CDR2 is FNYEAQ.

The chain recombines TRBV6-1 with TRBJ1-6; a possible D gene is TRBD1 (5 bases). With 1 base removed from V and 7 bases from J, the gap between germline ends came to 8 bases. The germline V gene has CDR1 MNHNS and CDR2 SASEGT. This CDR3 is built from 14 residues. CDR3 loop: CASSEDWGNSPLHF. Written as DNA, the CDR3 is TGTGCCAGCAGTGAAGATTGGGGCAATTCACCCCTCCACTTT.

The chain carries TRBV6-6 and TRBJ2-1, with 7 bases aligning to TRBD2. The V gene end was trimmed by 5 bases and the J gene end by 8 bases; junction bases not matched to a gene: 6. This CDR3 region has 13 residues. In germline, CDR1 is MNHNY, CDR2 SVGAGI (reference sequence). CDR3 sequence (DNA): TGTGCCAGCAGTCGGACTAGTCGCGATGAGCAGTTCTTC. Translated, it gives CASSRTSRDEQFF.

The chain recombines TRBV9 with TRBJ2-1, with a possible D match to TRBD2 (7 bases). This CDR3 contains 15 residues. Trimming stripped 7 bases from V and 3 bases from J, with 17 bases between. Germline V gene sequence: CDR1 SGDLS, CDR2 YYNGEE. This CDR3 reads CASGQERGGYNEQFF. The CDR3 nucleotides are TGTGCCAGCGGCCAGGAGAGGGGGGGCTACAATGAGCAGTTCTTC.

The chain couples TRBV7-9 to TRBJ1-2; D unclear. Germline assignment: CDR1 SEHNR and CDR2 FQNEAQ (reference sequence). V gave up 6 bases and J gave up 7 bases, with 27 bases separating them. The CDR3 extends over 17 amino acids. CDR3 nucleotide sequence: TGTGCCAGCAGTTCGAAACCACCCCCCGGGAGCCTTCGTGGCTACACCTTC. Translated: CASSSKPPPGSLRGYTF.

This clone has just a few counts. This chain uses TRBV5-6 with TRBJ1-3; 7 positions agree with TRBD1. CDR1 is SGHDT and CDR2 is YYEEEE in the germline V gene. The CDR3 loop spans 17 amino acids. After removal of 1 base from V and 0 bases from J, the junction contained 7 bases not matched to a gene. CDR3 residues: CASSLFRDRPSGNTIYF. CDR3 nucleotide sequence: TGTGCCAGCAGCTTGTTCCGGGACAGACCCTCTGGAAACACCATATATTTT.

This clone occurred once. J is TRBJ2-1 and V is TRBV7-3; 9 bases map to TRBD2. CDR3 length equals 16 residues. J gave up 7 bases and V 3 bases, and 10 bases lay outside the gene matches. Germline CDR1 reads SGHTA; CDR2 reads FQGTGA. This chain's CDR3 is CASSLVSLAGRNEQFF. DNA of the CDR3: TGTGCCAGCAGCTTGGTGTCGCTAGCGGGGCGGAATGAGCAGTTCTTC.

The chain uses TRBV6-5 and TRBJ1-1; 9 nucleotides agree with TRBD1. Trimming took 7 bases from V and 2 from J; bases not matched to a gene: 5. Germline V gene lookup returns CDR1 MNHEY and CDR2 SVGAGI. This CDR3 region has 14 residues. CDR3 DNA: TGTGCCAGCACCAAGGACAGGGGAAACACTGAAGCTTTCTTT. This encodes CASTKDRGNTEAFF.

The rearrangement links TRBV27 to TRBJ2-3, with a tentative D call TRBD2 (5 bases). The V gene's germline CDR1 is MNHEY and CDR2 SMNVEV (reference sequence). The CDR3 length is 16 residues. V was shortened by 2 bases and J by 2 bases, with 14 bases between the two germline ends. The CDR3 reads CASSLLSWEHTDTQYF. As DNA, the CDR3 is TGTGCCAGCAGTTTACTTTCTTGGGAGCACACAGATACGCAGTATTTT.